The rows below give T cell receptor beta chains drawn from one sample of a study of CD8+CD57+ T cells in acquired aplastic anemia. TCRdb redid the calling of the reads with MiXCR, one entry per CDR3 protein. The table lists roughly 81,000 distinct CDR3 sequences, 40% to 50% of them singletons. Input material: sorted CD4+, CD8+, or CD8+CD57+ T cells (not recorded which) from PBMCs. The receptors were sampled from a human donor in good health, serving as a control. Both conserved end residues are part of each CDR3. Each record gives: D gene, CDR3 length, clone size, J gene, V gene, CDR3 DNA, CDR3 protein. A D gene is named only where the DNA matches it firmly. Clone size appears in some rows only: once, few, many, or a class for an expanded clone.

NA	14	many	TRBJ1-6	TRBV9	TGTACCAGCAGCCCCTCCGCAGTTAATTCACCCCTCCACTTT	CTSSPSAVNSPLHF
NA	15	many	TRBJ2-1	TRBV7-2	TGTGCCAGCAGGTCCGACTGGGATTCCTACAATGAGCAGTTCTTC	CASRSDWDSYNEQFF
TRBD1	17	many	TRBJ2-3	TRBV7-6	TGTGCCAGCAGTCTAGGAGCAGGGGGCGCCGGAACAGATACGCAGTATTTT	CASSLGAGGAGTDTQYF
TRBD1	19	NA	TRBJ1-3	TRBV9	TGTGCCAGCAGCGTAGAATCTTGGGACAGGGGATTCTCTGGAAACACCATATATTTT	CASSVESWDRGFSGNTIYF
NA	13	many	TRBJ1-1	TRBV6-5	TGTGCCAGCAGTTACTCGGCGAACACTGAAGCTTTCTTT	CASSYSANTEAFF
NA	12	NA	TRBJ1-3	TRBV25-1	TGTGCCAGCAGTTGGCAGGGGAACACCATATATTTT	CASSWQGNTIYF
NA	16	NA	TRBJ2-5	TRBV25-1	TGTGCCAGCAGTTTAAGGGCAGGGACAAACCAAGAGACCCAGTACTTC	CASSLRAGTNQETQYF
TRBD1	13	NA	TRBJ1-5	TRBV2	TGTGCCAGCGGTTCGACAGGGAGTCAGCCCCAGCATTTT	CASGSTGSQPQHF
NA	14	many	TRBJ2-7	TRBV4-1	TGCGCCAGCAGCCAAGATTTGGGGTTTGACGAGCAGTACTTC	CASSQDLGFDEQYF
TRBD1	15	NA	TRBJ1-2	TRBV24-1	TGTGCCACCAGTGATCAGGGACAGAAAAACTATGGCTACACCTTC	CATSDQGQKNYGYTF
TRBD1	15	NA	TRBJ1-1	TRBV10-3	TGTGCCATCAGTGGTAGACAGGGACTGAACACTGAAGCTTTCTTT	CAISGRQGLNTEAFF
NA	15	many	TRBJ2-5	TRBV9	TGTGCCAGCAGCGTTTTAGGGGGCCGGGGGGAGACCCAGTACTTC	CASSVLGGRGETQYF
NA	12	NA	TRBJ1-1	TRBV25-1	TGTGCCAGCAGTTCTAGACAATACGAAGCTTTCTTT	CASSSRQYEAFF
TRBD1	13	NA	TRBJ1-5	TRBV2	TGTGCCAGCAGTCCGGACAGGGACCAGCCCCAGCATTTT	CASSPDRDQPQHF
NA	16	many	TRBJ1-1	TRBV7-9	TGTGCCAGCAGGCCGCCCGGGACTTCGATGAACACTGAAGCTTTCTTT	CASRPPGTSMNTEAFF
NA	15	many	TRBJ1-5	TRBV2	TGTGCCAGCAGTGTGTCAGGGATGGGCAATCAGCCCCAGCATTTT	CASSVSGMGNQPQHF
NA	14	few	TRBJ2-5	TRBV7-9	TGTGCCAGCAGCCACAAAACAGGGAAAGAGACCCAGTACTTC	CASSHKTGKETQYF
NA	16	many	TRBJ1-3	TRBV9	TGTGCCAGCAGCGTAGGAATTGTCAACTCTGGAAACACCATATATTTT	CASSVGIVNSGNTIYF
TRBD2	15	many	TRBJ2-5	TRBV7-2	TGTGCCAGCAGTCAGGGACTAGCGGGTGGTGAGACCCAGTACTTC	CASSQGLAGGETQYF
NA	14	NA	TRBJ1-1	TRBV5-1	TGCGCCAGCAGCGTCCGGGGTTGGGACACTGAAGCTGTCTTT	CASSVRGWDTEAVF
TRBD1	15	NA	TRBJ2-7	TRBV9	TGTGCCAGCAGCGGACCGGGAACAGGGGTCGACGAGCAGTACTTC	CASSGPGTGVDEQYF
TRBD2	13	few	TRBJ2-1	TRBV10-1	TGCGCCAGCAGGGGAGGGTGGGGGGATGAGCAGTTCTTC	CASRGGWGDEQFF
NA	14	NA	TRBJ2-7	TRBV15	TGTGCCACCAGCAGAGAATGGGGGGCCCACGAGCAGTACTTC	CATSREWGAHEQYF
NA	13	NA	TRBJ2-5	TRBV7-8	TGTGCCAGCAGCTTATATCTTCAAGAGACCCAGTACTTC	CASSLYLQETQYF
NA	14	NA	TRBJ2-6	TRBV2	TGTGCCAGCACGCCGGACCTTGGGGCCAACGTCCTGACTTTC	CASTPDLGANVLTF
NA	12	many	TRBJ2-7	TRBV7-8	TGTGCCAGCAGCCTCCGGGTTTACGAGCAGTACTTC	CASSLRVYEQYF
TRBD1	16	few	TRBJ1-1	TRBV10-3	TGTGCCAGTACTGACAGGGGTGGATGGGGCGACACTGAAGCTTTCTTT	CASTDRGGWGDTEAFF
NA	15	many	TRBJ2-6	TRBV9	TGTGCCAGCAGCGTATCGGGGTTCGGGGCCAACGTCCTGACTTTC	CASSVSGFGANVLTF
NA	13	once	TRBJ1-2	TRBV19	TGTGCCAGTACTCCCCCGGGGGGCTGGGGCTACACCTTC	CASTPPGGWGYTF
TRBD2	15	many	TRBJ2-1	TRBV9	TGTGCCAGCAGCCATTCTGTGCGGGGGTCTTATGAGCAGTTCTTC	CASSHSVRGSYEQFF
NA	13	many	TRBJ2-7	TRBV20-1	TGCAGTGCTAGAGGGACTGCCTCCTACGAGCAGTACTTC	CSARGTASYEQYF
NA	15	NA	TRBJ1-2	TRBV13	TGTGCCAGCAGCTTAGGGTTTGCAGGGGCTTATGGCTACACCTTC	CASSLGFAGAYGYTF
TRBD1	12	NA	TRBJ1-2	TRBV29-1	TGCAGCGTTGCGAGGGGGCCCGATGGCTACACCTTC	CSVARGPDGYTF
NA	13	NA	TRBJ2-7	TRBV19	TGTGCCAGCCGTTTGACGGAGTCCTACGAGCAGTACTTC	CASRLTESYEQYF
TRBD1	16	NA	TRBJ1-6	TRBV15	TGTGCCACCAGCAGTGACTCGTCAGGGGGCAATTCACCCCTCCACTTT	CATSSDSSGGNSPLHF
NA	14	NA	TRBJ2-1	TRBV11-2	TGTGCCAGCAGCTACCGTGACGCCGGGAATGAGCAGTCCTTC	CASSYRDAGNEQSF